The sequence of this T cell receptor (beta chain) was determined in a study of CD8+ T cells in alopecia areata. Regarding the study as a whole: Patients displayed less clarity in TCR sharing than mice, a finding possibly related to HLA.

The treatment here: oral pan-JAK inhibitor, 5-10 mg twice daily. Reverse transcribed after extraction, RNA yielded cDNA as the sequencing template. Sequencing used immunoSEQ multiplex PCR; TCRdb keeps in-frame clones, though not all of them. The sample lists 150,000 to 200,000 clones, approximately 50% occurring once. The CDR3 runs 14 residues. Trimming cost V 5 bases and J 4 bases; bases outside gene matches: 7. Germline V CDR1 and CDR2: PRHDT, FYEKMQ (reference sequence). To note about this clone: Its specificity is unknown.

V gene TRBV13 combines with J gene TRBJ2-5; 7 bases fit TRBD1. The sample was CD8+ T cells sorted from blood, taken at approximately week 51, from a patient treated with tofacitinib. This TCR was recovered from a human donor with alopecia areata. CDR3 nucleotides: TGTGCCAGCAGCCCCGGAACAGGGGTAGAGACCCAGTACTTC. It codes for CASSPGTGVETQYF.